This entry lists 28 T cell receptor beta chains sequenced from one sample in a study of T cell responses to AZD1222 COVID-19 vaccine. Data came from immunoSEQ multiplex PCR; TCRdb stores just in-frame clones and leaves some out. The sample contains about 85,000 clones, roughly nine tenths of which appear only once. Sequenced material: peripheral blood, taken on day 0 of AZD1222 vaccination. The receptors stem from an adult in good health.

This clone has only one observation. V and J are TRBV6-5 and TRBJ1-1, with a possible D match to TRBD1 (5 bases). The CDR3 loop spans 14 amino acids. Germline V CDR1 and CDR2: MNHEY, SVGAGI. V dropped 6 bases and J dropped 7 bases, with 18 bases sitting between them. CDR3 loop: CASRGQVSGGEAFF. CDR3 nucleotides: TGTGCCAGCAGGGGGCAGGTCTCTGGAGGTGAAGCTTTCTTT.

This clone has more than one count but fewer than ten. CDR3 amino acids: CASSFDGDTEAFF. DNA for the CDR3: TGCGCCAGCAGCTTTGACGGAGACACTGAAGCTTTCTTT. This chain joins TRBV5-1 and TRBJ1-1; D remains ambiguous. V was clipped by 2 bases and J by 3 bases, with 8 bases between them. The CDR3 spans 13 residues. Germline CDR1 is SGHRS and CDR2 is YFSETQ.

The V and J genes are TRBV25-1 and TRBJ1-2, with 11 nucleotides matching TRBD1. Germline V gives CDR1 MGHDK, CDR2 SYGVNS. The length of the CDR3 is 15 residues. J was trimmed by 8 bases and V by 3 bases; bases with no gene match: 8. The CDR3 loop reads CASSETGTGGLGYTF. CDR3 sequence (DNA): TGTGCCAGCAGTGAGACCGGGACAGGGGGTTTGGGCTACACCTTC.

The CDR3 here is CATSDPRTGYTF. The CDR3 bases are TGTGCCACCAGTGATCCGCGGACCGGCTACACCTTC. The genes are TRBV24-1 and TRBJ1-2; D remains ambiguous. Germline CDR1 is KGHDR and CDR2 is SFDVKD. The V end was cut by 3 bases, the J end by 8 bases, with 9 bases between. The CDR3 sequence is 12 residues long.

The chain uses TRBV12-5 and TRBJ1-3, with D possibly matching TRBD1 (6 bases). In germline, CDR1 is LGHNT, CDR2 FRNRAP. Trimming shortened V by 5 bases and J by 6 bases, and 20 bases separated the two germline ends. CDR3 size: 16 residues. CDR3 sequence (DNA): TGTGCTAGTGGTCCGCGAGGGGGGGCGGACATAAACACCATATATTTT. This gives the protein CASGPRGGADINTIYF.

This chain uses TRBV12-5 with TRBJ1-5; no reliable D call. Trimming removed 1 base at V and 2 bases at J, with 9 bases between. CDR1 and CDR2 (germline): LGHNT, FRNRAP. The CDR3 loop spans 15 amino acids. The DNA of the CDR3 is TGTGCTAGTGGTTTGGGGGGATCAGGCAATCAGCCCCAGCATTTT. Its protein product is CASGLGGSGNQPQHF.

The chain has TRBV15 and TRBJ2-1; D may be TRBD1 (6 bases). Looked up from germline, CDR1 is LNHNV and CDR2 is YYDKDF (reference sequence). Trimming cost V 4 bases and J 8 bases, with 21 bases left between them. This CDR3 is 16 amino acids long. The CDR3 sequence: CATSTVQGSFFDEQFF. The DNA of the CDR3 is TGTGCCACCAGCACAGTACAGGGATCGTTTTTCGATGAGCAGTTCTTC.

This clone was seen just once. The rearrangement joins TRBV7-6 to TRBJ2-7, with TRBD2 as a possible D gene (7 bases). Germline values: CDR1 SGHVS, CDR2 FNYEAQ. The CDR3 runs 17 residues. The V gene lost 1 base and the J gene lost 1 base, with 17 bases spanning the gap. The CDR3 reads CASSLVGGGDPSYEQYF. The CDR3 DNA sequence: TGTGCCAGCAGCTTAGTGGGGGGGGGCGACCCATCCTACGAGCAGTACTTC.

This chain uses TRBV2 with TRBJ2-5, with 9 bases lining up with TRBD1. The V segment lost 6 bases and the J segment 3 bases; nucleotides outside the gene matches: 2. The CDR3 is made up of 13 amino acids. Looked up from germline, CDR1 is SNHLY and CDR2 is FYNNEI. The CDR3 is CASRRDREETQYF. The CDR3 bases are TGTGCCAGCAGGAGGGACAGGGAAGAGACCCAGTACTTC. Complete variable domain (other parts from reference TRBV2 and TRBJ2-5): EPEVTQTPSHQVTQMGQEVILRCVPISNHLYFYWYRQILGQKVEFLVSFYNNEISEKSEIFDDQFSVERPDGSNFTLKIRSTKLEDSAMYFCASRRDREETQYFGPGTRLLVL.

The genes are TRBV5-4 and TRBJ1-1; D is unclear. Per germline, CDR1 SGHNT and CDR2 YYREEE (reference sequence). The CDR3 is 14 amino acids. With 2 bases removed from V and 10 bases from J, the gap between germline ends came to 18 bases. The CDR3 sequence: CASSFPGGSQRAFF. The CDR3 nucleotides read TGTGCCAGCAGCTTTCCGGGAGGGTCCCAGAGAGCTTTCTTT.

This chain uses TRBV27 with TRBJ2-2; TRBD2 aligns across 8 bases. V dropped 2 bases and J dropped 4; count of bases not matched to a gene: 6. The V gene's germline CDR1 is MNHEY and CDR2 SMNVEV (reference sequence). The CDR3 is made up of 16 amino acids. CDR3 bases: TGTGCCAGCAGTTTAAAAGCGGGGGTAGTCACCGGGGAGCTGTTTTTT. It codes for CASSLKAGVVTGELFF.

This clone was seen once. The chain joins TRBV3-1 (or the pseudogene TRBV3-2) to TRBJ1-1, with D tentatively TRBD1 (6 bases). V was shortened by 5 bases and J by 8 bases, with 15 bases between the two germline ends. The CDR3 covers 13 residues. CDR1 is LGHDT and CDR2 is YNNKEL in the germline V gene (reference sequence). The DNA for the CDR3 is TGTGCCAGCAGCTTGGGGGCGAGGGGAGAAGCTTTCTTT. As protein: CASSLGARGEAFF.

The V and J genes are TRBV6-5 and TRBJ1-1, with a tentative D call TRBD1 (6 bases). CDR1 MNHEY and CDR2 SVGAGI come from the germline V gene. This CDR3 region has 13 residues. The V end lost 7 bases, the J end lost 2 bases, and 11 bases lay between the germline ends. The chain's CDR3 is CASTKGGNTEAFF. The CDR3 DNA sequence: TGTGCCAGCACGAAGGGGGGCAACACTGAAGCTTTCTTT.

This rearrangement joins TRBV10-1 to TRBJ1-1, with unresolved D. V was clipped by 11 bases and J by 0 bases, with 19 bases between them. Germline CDR1 is WNHNN and CDR2 is SYGVQD (reference sequence). The CDR3 is 15 amino acids. In DNA form, the CDR3 reads TGCGCCCCCAGAGAACGAAACAGCCTGAACACTGAAGCTTTCTTT. This translates into CAPRERNSLNTEAFF.

The genes are TRBV6-1 and TRBJ1-2; D is perhaps TRBD1 (5 bases). V was trimmed by 3 bases and J by 2 bases, leaving 13 bases between them. Germline V gene sequence: CDR1 MNHNS, CDR2 SASEGT. The CDR3 loop spans 15 amino acids. CDR3 sequence: CASSDPGTSNYGYTF. DNA for the CDR3: TGTGCCAGCAGTGACCCCGGGACGTCGAACTATGGCTACACCTTC.

This chain links TRBV2 with TRBJ2-7; tentatively, D is TRBD1 or TRBD2 (5 bases each). Per the germline V gene, CDR1 is SNHLY and CDR2 is FYNNEI. The CDR3 extends over 15 amino acids. The V end lost 8 bases, the J end lost 0 bases, and 17 bases lay between the germline ends. The CDR3 DNA follows: TGTGCCAGCCGTGGGGGTACACTGGACTCCTACGAGCAGTACTTC. It yields the protein CASRGGTLDSYEQYF.

A single count supports this clone. The chain employs TRBV12-3 or TRBV12-4 and TRBJ1-2; 7 nucleotides match TRBD1. With 1 base clipped from V and 7 bases from J, the junction kept 3 bases outside the gene matches. The CDR3 is made up of 13 amino acids. As DNA, the CDR3 is TGTGCCAGCAGTTTAGACAGGGGTAGTGGCTACACCTTC. Protein sequence: CASSLDRGSGYTF.

The V and J genes are TRBV6-5 and TRBJ2-7, with a possible D match to TRBD1 (5 bases). This CDR3 has 15 amino acids. The V and J ends lost 0 bases and 6 bases respectively, with 15 bases between them. The V gene's germline CDR1 is MNHEY and CDR2 SVGAGI. DNA for the CDR3: TGTGCCAGCAGTTACTCGTGGCAGGGAAATGCCGAGCAGTACTTC. Translating it yields CASSYSWQGNAEQYF.

This rearrangement joins TRBV5-1 to TRBJ2-2; TRBD2 is a possible D gene (5 bases). Looked up from germline, CDR1 is SGHRS and CDR2 is YFSETQ. The CDR3 runs 14 residues. V was shortened by 4 bases and J by 4 bases, with 11 bases between the two germline ends. The CDR3 protein is CASSAPRGTGELFF. The CDR3 coding sequence is TGCGCCAGCAGCGCTCCCCGGGGCACCGGGGAGCTGTTTTTT.

This rearrangement joins TRBV5-1 to TRBJ1-2; no clear D. The CDR3 is 13 residues long. Per the germline V gene, CDR1 is SGHRS and CDR2 is YFSETQ. V was trimmed by 8 bases and J by 5 bases, leaving 16 bases between them. The CDR3, as DNA: TGCGCCAGACCGGAGGGAGGGCTGTATGGCTACACCTTC. Protein sequence: CARPEGGLYGYTF.

This sequence joins TRBV7-2 and TRBJ2-2; no definite D call. The length of the CDR3 is 14 residues. Germline V CDR1 and CDR2: SGHTA, FQGNSA. Trimming pared 3 bases from V and 6 bases from J, leaving 11 bases between. CDR3 nucleotide sequence: TGTGCCAGCAGCTTCCATCGCCCCCCCGGGGAGCTGTTTTTT. Its translation is CASSFHRPPGELFF.

In its sample, this clone was seen once. The chain is built from TRBV7-2 and TRBJ2-7; no clear D. Germline loops: CDR1 SGHTA, CDR2 FQGNSA. The CDR3 runs to 14 residues. V dropped 4 bases and J dropped 2 bases, with 12 bases sitting between them. Here the CDR3 DNA reads TGTGCCAGCAGCTCTCCTCGGAATGCCTACGAGCAGTACTTC. Translating gives CASSSPRNAYEQYF.

The genes are TRBV2 and TRBJ1-2, with D tentatively TRBD1 (6 bases). This CDR3 comprises 11 residues. V lost 8 bases to trimming and J lost 7 bases, with 11 bases between them. Germline V lookup: CDR1 SNHLY, CDR2 FYNNEI. Here the CDR3 DNA reads TGTGCCAGCGCGATCAGGGGTGGCTACACCTTC. Translating it yields CASAIRGGYTF.

The V gene is TRBV7-2, the J gene TRBJ1-5; D might be TRBD1 (5 bases). Germline V gene sequence: CDR1 SGHTA, CDR2 FQGNSA. The ends were cut back, 4 bases at V and 11 bases at J, with 12 bases in the middle. The CDR3 has 12 residues. CDR3 sequence: CASSSPGGAQHF. The DNA for the CDR3 is TGTGCCAGCAGCTCACCCGGGGGGGCCCAGCATTTT.

The chain couples TRBV2 to TRBJ2-2; D is possibly TRBD1 (5 bases). CDR3 size: 14 residues. Germline V CDR1 and CDR2: SNHLY, FYNNEI. The V gene lost 7 bases and the J gene lost 2 bases, with 11 bases spanning the gap. The CDR3 sequence is CASNVDTNTGELFF. DNA of the CDR3: TGTGCCAGCAACGTGGACACTAACACCGGGGAGCTGTTTTTT.

The chain recombines TRBV10-3 with TRBJ1-5, with D tentatively TRBD1 (5 bases). Per germline, CDR1 ENHRY and CDR2 SYGVKD. The ends were cut back, 5 bases at V and 3 bases at J, with 11 bases in the middle. The CDR3 loop spans 14 amino acids. The CDR3 loop reads CAISPDSSNQPQHF. In nucleotides, the CDR3 is TGTGCCATCAGTCCCGACAGTTCCAATCAGCCCCAGCATTTT.

This clone has more than one count but fewer than ten. The chain recombines TRBV7-8 with TRBJ2-7; TRBD1 matches 9 bases. J gave up 2 bases and V 1 base, and 6 bases lay outside the gene matches. The CDR3 spans 16 residues. CDR1 and CDR2 from the germline V gene are SGHVS and FQNEAQ. The chain's CDR3 is CASSLDLWTGAYEQYF. The DNA for the CDR3 is TGTGCCAGCAGCTTAGATCTCTGGACAGGGGCCTACGAGCAGTACTTC. Variable domain in full (rest from reference TRBV7-8 and TRBJ2-7): GAGVSQSPRYKVAKRGQDVALRCDPISGHVSLFWYQQALGQGPEFLTYFQNEAQLDKSGLPSDRFFAERPEGSVSTLKIQRTQQEDSAVYLCASSLDLWTGAYEQYFGPGTRLTVT.

The genes are TRBV30 and TRBJ1-4; D is unclear. Germline CDR1 and CDR2: GTSNPN and SVGIG (reference sequence). This CDR3 is 11 amino acids long. V was clipped by 2 bases and J by 5 bases, with 3 bases between them. The CDR3 reads CAWSSNEKLFF. DNA of the CDR3: TGTGCCTGGAGTTCCAATGAAAAACTGTTTTTT.